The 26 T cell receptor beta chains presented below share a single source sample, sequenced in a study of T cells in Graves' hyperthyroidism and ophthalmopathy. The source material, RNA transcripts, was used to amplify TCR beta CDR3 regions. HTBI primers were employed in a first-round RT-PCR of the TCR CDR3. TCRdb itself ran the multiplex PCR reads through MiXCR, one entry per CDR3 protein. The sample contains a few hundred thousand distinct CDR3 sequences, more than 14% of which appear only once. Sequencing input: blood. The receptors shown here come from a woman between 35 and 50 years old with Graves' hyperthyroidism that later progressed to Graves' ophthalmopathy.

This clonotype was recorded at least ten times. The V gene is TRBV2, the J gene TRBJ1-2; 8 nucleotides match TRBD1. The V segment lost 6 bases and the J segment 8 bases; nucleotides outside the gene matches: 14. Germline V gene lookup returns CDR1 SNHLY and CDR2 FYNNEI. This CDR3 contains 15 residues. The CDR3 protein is CASRYQTGVTSGYTF. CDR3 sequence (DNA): TGTGCCAGCAGATACCAGACAGGGGTCACATCGGGCTACACCTTC. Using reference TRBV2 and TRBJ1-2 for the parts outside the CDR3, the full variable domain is EPEVTQTPSHQVTQMGQEVILRCVPISNHLYFYWYRQILGQKVEFLVSFYNNEISEKSEIFDDQFSVERPDGSNFTLKIRSTKLEDSAMYFCASRYQTGVTSGYTFGSGTRLTVV.

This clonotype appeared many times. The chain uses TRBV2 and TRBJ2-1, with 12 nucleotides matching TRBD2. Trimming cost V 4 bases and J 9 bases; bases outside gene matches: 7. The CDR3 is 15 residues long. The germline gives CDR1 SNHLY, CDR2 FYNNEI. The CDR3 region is CASSGLAGGSVEQFF. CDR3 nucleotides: TGTGCCAGCAGTGGCCTAGCGGGAGGGTCCGTTGAGCAGTTCTTC.

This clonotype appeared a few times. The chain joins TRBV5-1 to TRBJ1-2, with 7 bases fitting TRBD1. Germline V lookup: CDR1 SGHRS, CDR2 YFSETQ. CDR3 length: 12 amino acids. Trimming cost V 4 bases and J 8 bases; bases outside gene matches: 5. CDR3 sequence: CASSQGQEGYTF. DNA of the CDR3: TGCGCCAGCAGCCAAGGACAGGAGGGCTACACCTTC.

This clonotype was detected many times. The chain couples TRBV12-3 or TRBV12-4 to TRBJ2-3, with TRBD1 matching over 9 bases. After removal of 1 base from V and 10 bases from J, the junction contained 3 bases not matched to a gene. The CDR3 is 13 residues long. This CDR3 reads CASSLDRGRSQYF. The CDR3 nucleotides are TGTGCCAGCAGTTTAGACAGGGGGCGGTCGCAGTATTTT.

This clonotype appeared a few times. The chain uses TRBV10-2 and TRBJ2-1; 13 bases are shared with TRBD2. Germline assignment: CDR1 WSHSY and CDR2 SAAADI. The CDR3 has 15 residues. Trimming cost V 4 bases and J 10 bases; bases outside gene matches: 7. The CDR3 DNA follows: TGCGCCAGCAGTGGAACTAGCGGGAGGGATAGGGAGCAGTTCTTC. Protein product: CASSGTSGRDREQFF.

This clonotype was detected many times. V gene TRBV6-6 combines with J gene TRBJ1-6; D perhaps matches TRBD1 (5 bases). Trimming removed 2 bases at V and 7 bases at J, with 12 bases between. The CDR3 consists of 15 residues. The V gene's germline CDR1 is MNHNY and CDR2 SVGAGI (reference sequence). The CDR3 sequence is CASSYTGPVNSPLHF. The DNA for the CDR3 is TGTGCCAGCAGTTACACAGGCCCGGTCAATTCACCCCTCCACTTT.

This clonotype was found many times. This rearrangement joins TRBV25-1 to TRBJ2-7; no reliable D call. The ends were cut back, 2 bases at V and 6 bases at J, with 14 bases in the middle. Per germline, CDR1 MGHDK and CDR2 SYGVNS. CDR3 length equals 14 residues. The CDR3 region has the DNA TGTGCCAGCAGTGAACCCATCTCACTCGGCGAGCAGTACTTC. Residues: CASSEPISLGEQYF.

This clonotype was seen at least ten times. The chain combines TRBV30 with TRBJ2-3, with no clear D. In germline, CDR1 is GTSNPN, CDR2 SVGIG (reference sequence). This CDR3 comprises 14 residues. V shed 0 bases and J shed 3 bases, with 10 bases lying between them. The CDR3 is CAWSVRLGTDTQYF. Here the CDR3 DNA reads TGTGCCTGGAGTGTGAGGTTGGGAACAGATACGCAGTATTTT.

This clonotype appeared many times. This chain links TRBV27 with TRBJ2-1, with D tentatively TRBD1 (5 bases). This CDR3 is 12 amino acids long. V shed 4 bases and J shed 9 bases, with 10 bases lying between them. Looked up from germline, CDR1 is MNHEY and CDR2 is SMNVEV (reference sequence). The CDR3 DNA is TGTGCCAGCAGTTGGTGGGGCGGTGAGCAGTTCTTC. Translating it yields CASSWWGGEQFF.

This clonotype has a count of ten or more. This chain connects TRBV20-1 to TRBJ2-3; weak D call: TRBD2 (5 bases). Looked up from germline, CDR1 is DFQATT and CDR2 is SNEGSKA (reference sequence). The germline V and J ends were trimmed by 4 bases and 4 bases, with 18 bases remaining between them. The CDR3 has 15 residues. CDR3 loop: CSATPSSGSSDTQYF. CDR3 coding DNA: TGCAGTGCTACCCCCTCTTCGGGAAGTTCAGATACGCAGTATTTT.

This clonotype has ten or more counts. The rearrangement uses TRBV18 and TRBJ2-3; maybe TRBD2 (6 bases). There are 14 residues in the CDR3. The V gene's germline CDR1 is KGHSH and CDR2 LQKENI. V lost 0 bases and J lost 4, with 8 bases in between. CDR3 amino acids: CASSPPSGADTQYF. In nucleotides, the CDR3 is TGTGCCAGCTCACCACCGTCGGGGGCAGATACGCAGTATTTT.

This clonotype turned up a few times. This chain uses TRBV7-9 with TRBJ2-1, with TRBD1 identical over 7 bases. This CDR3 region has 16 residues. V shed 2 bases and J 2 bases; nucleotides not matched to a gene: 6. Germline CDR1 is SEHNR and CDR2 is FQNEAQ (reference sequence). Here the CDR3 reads CASSLFGQGAYNEQFF. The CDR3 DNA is TGTGCCAGCAGCTTATTCGGGCAGGGGGCCTACAATGAGCAGTTCTTC.

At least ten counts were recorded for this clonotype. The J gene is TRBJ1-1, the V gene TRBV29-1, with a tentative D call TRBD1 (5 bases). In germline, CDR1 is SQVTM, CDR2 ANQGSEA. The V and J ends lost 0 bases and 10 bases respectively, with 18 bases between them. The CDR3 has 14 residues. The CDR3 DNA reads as TGCAGCGTTGAAGAATGGGGAGGGGAGGACTCAGCTTTCTTT. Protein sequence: CSVEEWGGEDSAFF.

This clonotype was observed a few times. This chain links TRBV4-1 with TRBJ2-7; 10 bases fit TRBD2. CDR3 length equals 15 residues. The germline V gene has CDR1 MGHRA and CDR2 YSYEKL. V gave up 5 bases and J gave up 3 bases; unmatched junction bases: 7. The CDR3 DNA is TGCGCCAGCAGCGACACCGGGACTAGCGTCTACGAGCAGTACTTC. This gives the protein CASSDTGTSVYEQYF.

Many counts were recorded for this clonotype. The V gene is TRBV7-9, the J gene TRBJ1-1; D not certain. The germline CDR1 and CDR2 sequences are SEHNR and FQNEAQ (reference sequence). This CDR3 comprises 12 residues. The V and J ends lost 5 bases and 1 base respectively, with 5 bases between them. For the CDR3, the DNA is TGTGCCAGCAGCCAGCAGAACACTGAAGCTTTCTTT. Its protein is CASSQQNTEAFF.

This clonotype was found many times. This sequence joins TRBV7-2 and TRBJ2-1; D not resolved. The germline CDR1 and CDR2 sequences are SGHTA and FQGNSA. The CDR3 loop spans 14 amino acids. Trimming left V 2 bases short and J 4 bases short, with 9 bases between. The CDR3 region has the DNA TGTGCCAGCAGCTTACGGTTCCAGTACAATGAGCAGTTCTTC. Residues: CASSLRFQYNEQFF.

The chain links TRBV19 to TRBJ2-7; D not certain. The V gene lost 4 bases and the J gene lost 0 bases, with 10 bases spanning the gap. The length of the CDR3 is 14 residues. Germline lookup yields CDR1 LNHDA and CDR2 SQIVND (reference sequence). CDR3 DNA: TGTGCCAGTAGTACCCTGGACCCCTCCTACGAGCAGTACTTC. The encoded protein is CASSTLDPSYEQYF.

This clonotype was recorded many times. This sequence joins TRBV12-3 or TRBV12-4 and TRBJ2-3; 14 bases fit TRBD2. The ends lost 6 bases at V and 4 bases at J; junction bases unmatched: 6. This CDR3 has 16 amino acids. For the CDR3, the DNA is TGTGCCAGCAGGAGGGGACTAGCGGGAGTCGCAGATACGCAGTATTTT. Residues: CASRRGLAGVADTQYF.

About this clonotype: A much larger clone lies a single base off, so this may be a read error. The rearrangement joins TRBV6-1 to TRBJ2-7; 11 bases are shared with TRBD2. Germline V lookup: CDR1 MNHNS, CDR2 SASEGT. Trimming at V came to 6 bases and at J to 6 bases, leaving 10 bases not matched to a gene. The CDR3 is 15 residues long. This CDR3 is CASRISGRAWSEQYF. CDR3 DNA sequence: TGTGCCAGCAGGATTAGCGGGAGGGCCTGGAGCGAGCAGTACTTC.

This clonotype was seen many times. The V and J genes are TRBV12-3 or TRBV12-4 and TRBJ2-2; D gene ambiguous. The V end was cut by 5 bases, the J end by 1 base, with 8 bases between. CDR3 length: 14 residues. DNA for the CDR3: TGTGCCAGCAGTCAAGGACGGAACACCGGGGAGCTGTTTTTT. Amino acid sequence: CASSQGRNTGELFF.

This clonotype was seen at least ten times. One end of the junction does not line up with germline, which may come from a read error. In DNA, the CDR3 is TGTGCCAGCTCGAGGGAAAAGGCTGGAGCCAACGTCCTGACTTTC. This translates into CASSREKAGANVLTF. The chain joins TRBV2 to TRBJ2-6; TRBD2 is a possible D gene (5 bases). Germline CDR1 and CDR2: SNHLY and FYNNEI. The CDR3 totals 15 residues.

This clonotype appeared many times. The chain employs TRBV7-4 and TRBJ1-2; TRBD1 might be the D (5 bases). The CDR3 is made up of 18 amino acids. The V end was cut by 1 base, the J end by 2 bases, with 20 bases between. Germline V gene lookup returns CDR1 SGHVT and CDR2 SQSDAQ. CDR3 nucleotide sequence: TGTGCCAGCAGCTTAGGATCTTGTACAGGACACCAGAACTATGGCTACACCTTC. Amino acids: CASSLGSCTGHQNYGYTF.

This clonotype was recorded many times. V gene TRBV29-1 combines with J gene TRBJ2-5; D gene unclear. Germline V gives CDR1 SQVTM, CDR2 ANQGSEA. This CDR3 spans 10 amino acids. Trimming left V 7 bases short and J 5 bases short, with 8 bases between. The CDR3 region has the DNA TGCAGCGCAGGTGGGGAGACCCAGTACTTC. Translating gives CSAGGETQYF.

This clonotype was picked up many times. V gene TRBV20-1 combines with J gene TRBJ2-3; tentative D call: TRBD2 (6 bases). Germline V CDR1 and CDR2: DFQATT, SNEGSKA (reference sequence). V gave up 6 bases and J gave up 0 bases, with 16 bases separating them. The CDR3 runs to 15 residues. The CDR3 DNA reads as TGCAGTGCCCCCCAGTTAGCGGCTAGCACAGATACGCAGTATTTT. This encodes CSAPQLAASTDTQYF.

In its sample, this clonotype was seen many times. CDR3 nucleotides: TGTGCCATCGGGGGGGAGGGGACTAGCGGGAGACGCCACAATGAGCAGTTCTTC. It translates to CAIGGEGTSGRRHNEQFF. This sequence joins TRBV10-3 and TRBJ2-1, with TRBD2 identical over 14 bases. Germline V gives CDR1 ENHRY, CDR2 SYGVKD. This CDR3 spans 18 amino acids. Losses at the gene ends were 8 bases for V and 5 bases for J; bases not matched to a gene: 14.

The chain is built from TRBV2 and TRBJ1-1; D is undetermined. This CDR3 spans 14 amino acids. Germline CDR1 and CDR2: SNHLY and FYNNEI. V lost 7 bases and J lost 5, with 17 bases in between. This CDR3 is CASKRVQGRTEAFF. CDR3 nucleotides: TGTGCCAGCAAGCGAGTACAAGGGAGGACTGAAGCTTTCTTT. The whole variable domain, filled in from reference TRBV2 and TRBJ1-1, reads EPEVTQTPSHQVTQMGQEVILRCVPISNHLYFYWYRQILGQKVEFLVSFYNNEISEKSEIFDDQFSVERPDGSNFTLKIRSTKLEDSAMYFCASKRVQGRTEAFFGQGTRLTVV.